This T cell receptor beta chain was identified during a study of blood T cell repertoires in COVID-19. The assay was immunoSEQ multiplex PCR, and TCRdb's table has in-frame clones only and misses some. The sample carries about 200,000 clones, 85% to 90% recorded once. This clone has only a few counts. Germline V gene sequence: CDR1 LGHDT, CDR2 YNNKEL (reference sequence). V was pared by 0 bases and J by 2 bases, with 6 bases of the junction left unmatched. The CDR3 contains 19 residues. The chain couples TRBV3-1 (or the pseudogene TRBV3-2) to TRBJ2-2, with TRBD2 matching 13 bases. This clonotype was obtained from a man between 40 and 49 years old with active or convalescent COVID-19. Material: peripheral blood. CDR3 region: CASSQDPGLAGDNTGELFF. CDR3 DNA: TGTGCCAGCAGCCAAGACCCCGGACTAGCGGGGGATAACACCGGGGAGCTGTTTTTT.